This T cell receptor (beta chain) came from a study of shared T cell receptors in the human thymus. This CDR3 has 16 residues. The V gene's germline CDR1 is MRHNA and CDR2 SNTAGT. The V segment lost 4 bases and the J segment 5 bases; nucleotides outside the gene matches: 11. The data were produced by immunoSEQ multiplex PCR, yet TCRdb's version contains in-frame clones alone and is incomplete. Here the sample spans about 500,000 clones, approximately 78% being singletons. These data are also associated with another study on human thymus T cells.

The sample comprised thymocytes. The chain links TRBV6-4 to TRBJ2-5, with 9 bases aligning to TRBD2. The clonotype was recovered from a boy under three years old with a congenital heart defect. The CDR3 region is CASSARAGGPLETQYF. In DNA, the CDR3 is TGTGCCAGCAGTGCTAGGGCGGGAGGGCCCTTGGAGACCCAGTACTTC.